One and the same sample provided the 24 T cell receptor beta chains below, sequenced in a study of blood T cell repertoires in COVID-19. The protocol was immunoSEQ multiplex PCR, while the TCRdb copy is restricted to in-frame clones and leaves out a portion. Of roughly 250,000 clones listed, 70% to 85% are singletons. The sequencing sample was made of peripheral blood. The receptors originated from a woman aged 80 or older with acute or convalescent COVID-19.

J is TRBJ1-4 and V is TRBV4-3; 9 bases agree with TRBD1. V lost 3 bases, J lost 7 bases, and 3 bases stayed unmatched. The CDR3 is 14 residues long. Germline lookup yields CDR1 LGHNA and CDR2 YSLEER. Here the CDR3 DNA reads TGCGCCAGCAGCCAGACAGGGGGGCGTGAAAAACTGTTTTTT. Protein sequence: CASSQTGGREKLFF.

The gene calls are TRBV2 and TRBJ1-2; maybe TRBD1 (6 bases). Germline lookup yields CDR1 SNHLY and CDR2 FYNNEI. The CDR3 loop spans 14 amino acids. The V gene lost 5 bases and the J gene lost 6 bases, with 16 bases spanning the gap. The CDR3 DNA is TGTGCCAGCAGTTACACAGGGATTACGAATGGCTACACCTTC. Translating gives CASSYTGITNGYTF.

This sequence joins TRBV2 and TRBJ2-1; 11 bases align to TRBD2. There are 15 residues in the CDR3. The V gene end was trimmed by 6 bases and the J gene end by 9 bases; junction bases not matched to a gene: 10. From germline, CDR1 is SNHLY and CDR2 FYNNEI. CDR3 loop: CASSREASGRTEQFF. The CDR3 nucleotides are TGTGCCAGCAGCCGAGAGGCTAGCGGGAGGACTGAGCAGTTCTTC.

This clone was detected only a few times. This chain uses TRBV7-2 with TRBJ2-5, with 8 bases fitting TRBD2. This CDR3 has 17 amino acids. The germline V gene encodes CDR1 SGHTA and CDR2 FQGNSA. Trimming removed 2 bases from V and 5 bases from J; junction bases left unmatched: 13. CDR3 loop: CASSLRTIRGGLETQYF. CDR3 nucleotides: TGTGCCAGCAGCTTACGGACTATCCGGGGGGGCCTTGAGACCCAGTACTTC.

This clone was seen just once. V and J are TRBV5-8 and TRBJ1-5; 8 bases are a match to TRBD1. The CDR3 has 14 amino acids. CDR1 is SGHTS and CDR2 is YDEGEE in the germline V gene. The ends lost 3 bases at V and 5 bases at J; junction bases unmatched: 4. As DNA, the CDR3 is TGTGCCAGCAGCTCCCGGACAGGGTATCAGCCCCAGCATTTT. Translation: CASSSRTGYQPQHF.

The gene calls are TRBV18 and TRBJ1-4; D is perhaps TRBD1 (5 bases). The V gene lost 1 base and the J gene lost 0 bases, with 9 bases spanning the gap. Germline lookup yields CDR1 KGHSH and CDR2 LQKENI. The CDR3 runs to 16 residues. The CDR3 region has the DNA TGTGCCAGCTCACCACGGGGGGATCCAACTAATGAAAAACTGTTTTTT. Translated: CASSPRGDPTNEKLFF. The whole variable domain, filled in from reference TRBV18 and TRBJ1-4, reads NAGVMQNPRHLVRRRGQEARLRCSPMKGHSHVYWYRQLPEEGLKFMVYLQKENIIDESGMPKERFSAEFPKEGPSILRIQQVVRGDSAAYFCASSPRGDPTNEKLFFGSGTQLSVL.

This sequence joins TRBV3-1 (or the pseudogene TRBV3-2) and TRBJ1-5; TRBD1 aligns across 9 bases. J gave up 4 bases and V 3 bases, and 7 bases lay outside the gene matches. The CDR3 runs to 16 residues. Germline V gene data show CDR1 as LGHDT and CDR2 as YNNKEL (reference sequence). As DNA, the CDR3 is TGTGCCAGCAGCCAGACGACAGGGGGAGGTAATCAGCCCCAGCATTTT. Its translation: CASSQTTGGGNQPQHF.

This clone came up once. The gene calls are TRBV11-3 and TRBJ1-1, with D tentatively TRBD1 (6 bases). This CDR3 spans 13 amino acids. CDR1 is SGHNT and CDR2 is YENEEA in the germline V gene. Trimming cost V 0 bases and J 8 bases, with 10 bases left between them. The CDR3 protein is CASSLDQGREAFF. CDR3 in DNA: TGTGCCAGCAGCTTAGATCAGGGGCGGGAAGCTTTCTTT. The entire variable domain, with the rest obtained from reference TRBV11-3 and TRBJ1-1, is as follows: EAGVVQSPRYKIIEKKQPVAFWCNPISGHNTLYWYLQNLGQGPELLIRYENEEAVDDSQLPKDRFSAERLKGVDSTLKIQPAELGDSAVYLCASSLDQGREAFFGQGTRLTVV.

This chain links TRBV5-1 with TRBJ2-2; TRBD2 matches at 7 bases. Unmatched junction bases numbered 5, after V lost 2 bases and J lost 1 base. Germline values: CDR1 SGHRS, CDR2 YFSETQ. The CDR3 extends over 16 amino acids. In DNA form, the CDR3 reads TGCGCCAGCAGCTTAGAGCGGGGCGTGAACACCGGGGAGCTGTTTTTT. Protein sequence: CASSLERGVNTGELFF.

The rearrangement joins TRBV7-2 to TRBJ1-2, with unresolved D. The ends were cut back, 2 bases at V and 0 bases at J, with 13 bases in the middle. The CDR3 length is 16 residues. From germline, CDR1 is SGHTA and CDR2 FQGNSA. The CDR3 reads CASSLFEVSSNYGYTF. In DNA form, the CDR3 reads TGTGCCAGCAGCTTATTCGAGGTTTCTTCTAACTATGGCTACACCTTC. The whole variable domain, filled in from reference TRBV7-2 and TRBJ1-2, reads GAGVSQSPSNKVTEKGKDVELRCDPISGHTALYWYRQSLGQGLEFLIYFQGNSAPDKSGLPSDRFSAERTGGSVSTLTIQRTQQEDSAVYLCASSLFEVSSNYGYTFGSGTRLTVV.

The gene calls are TRBV6-1 and TRBJ2-3, with TRBD2 as a possible D gene (7 bases). CDR1 MNHNS and CDR2 SASEGT come from the germline V gene. This CDR3 has 19 amino acids. Trimming took 2 bases from V and 1 from J, leaving 22 bases between them. The CDR3 spells CASSETRGGASARTDTQYF. CDR3 coding DNA: TGTGCCAGCAGTGAAACGAGAGGGGGGGCTAGCGCTCGCACAGATACGCAGTATTTT.

This rearrangement joins TRBV7-3 to TRBJ2-1; 9 bases line up with TRBD2. The V segment lost 2 bases and the J segment 6 bases; nucleotides outside the gene matches: 5. Germline V gene data show CDR1 as SGHTA and CDR2 as FQGTGA. CDR3 length: 15 residues. CDR3 sequence: CASSLGLAGRNEQFF. The CDR3 nucleotides read TGTGCCAGCAGCTTAGGGCTAGCGGGGCGCAATGAGCAGTTCTTC.

The chain uses TRBV7-2 and TRBJ1-6; 7 bases align to TRBD1. V trimming: 7 bases; J trimming: 8 bases; junction bases outside the gene matches: 11. CDR3 length: 15 residues. Per the germline V gene, CDR1 is SGHTA and CDR2 is FQGNSA. For the CDR3, the DNA is TGTGCCAGCACCTCAACGGGACAGCTGTATTCACCCCTCCACTTT. This translates into CASTSTGQLYSPLHF.

The chain links TRBV6-6 to TRBJ1-1, with a possible D match to TRBD1 (5 bases). V was clipped by 7 bases and J by 5 bases, with 11 bases between them. CDR1 is MNHNY, CDR2 SVGAGI, per germline (reference sequence). There are 12 residues in the CDR3. Here the CDR3 DNA reads TGTGCCAGCACCCAGGGAAGGACTGAAGCTTTCTTT. This gives the protein CASTQGRTEAFF.

The V call is TRBV3-1 (or the pseudogene TRBV3-2), the J call TRBJ1-6; 7 bases line up with TRBD1. The CDR3 sequence is 13 residues long. Losses at the gene ends were 5 bases for V and 8 bases for J; bases not matched to a gene: 3. Looked up from germline, CDR1 is LGHDT and CDR2 is YNNKEL (reference sequence). The CDR3 spells CASSIQGDSPLHF. The CDR3 bases are TGTGCCAGCAGCATTCAGGGGGATTCACCCCTCCACTTT.

This clone was seen only once. This rearrangement joins TRBV11-2 to TRBJ1-1, with 8 bases aligning to TRBD1. V trimming: 1 base; J trimming: 0 bases; junction bases outside the gene matches: 1. Germline CDR1 and CDR2: SGHAT and FQNNGV. The CDR3 is 15 amino acids. DNA for the CDR3: TGTGCCAGCAGCTTAGTGGGACAGGTGAACACTGAAGCTTTCTTT. This translates into CASSLVGQVNTEAFF.

The V and J genes are TRBV6-5 and TRBJ1-6; possible D gene TRBD1, 5 bases. This CDR3 comprises 15 residues. V lost 6 bases to trimming and J lost 0 bases, with 9 bases between them. Germline assignment: CDR1 MNHEY and CDR2 SVGAGI. Written as DNA, the CDR3 is TGTGCCAGCAGAGCCAGGGCCTCCTATAATTCACCCCTCCACTTT. Its translation is CASRARASYNSPLHF.

The rearrangement links TRBV21-1 to TRBJ2-3; the D call in the table, TRBD2, was not verified against the DNA. TRBV21-1 is a known pseudogene. This CDR3 has 15 amino acids. Here the CDR3 reads CASSIWRGPTDTQYF. DNA for the CDR3: TGTGCCAGCAGTATTTGGCGGGGCCCCACAGATACGCAGTATTTT.

V is TRBV14 and J is TRBJ1-4; TRBD1 is a possible D gene (5 bases). This CDR3 contains 13 residues. The germline CDR1 and CDR2 sequences are SGHDN and FVKESK. Trimming removed 7 bases at V and 3 bases at J, with 9 bases between. Written as DNA, the CDR3 is TGTGCCAGCACGGGGGGACCTAATGAAAAACTGTTTTTT. Translation: CASTGGPNEKLFF.

This clone has a single count. The rearrangement joins TRBV2 to TRBJ1-2; 7 positions agree with TRBD1. After removal of 3 bases from V and 4 bases from J, the junction contained 8 bases not matched to a gene. The CDR3 runs to 15 residues. Germline loops: CDR1 SNHLY, CDR2 FYNNEI. The CDR3 is CASSDEGASTYGYTF. The DNA of the CDR3 is TGTGCCAGCAGTGACGAGGGGGCGTCAACCTATGGCTACACCTTC.

The V gene is TRBV30, the J gene TRBJ2-5; 12 bases are a match to TRBD2. The V gene's germline CDR1 is GTSNPN and CDR2 SVGIG (reference sequence). The ends lost 0 bases at V and 6 bases at J; junction bases unmatched: 14. CDR3 length equals 18 residues. CDR3 amino acids: CAWSVGVTSGSGGKTQYF. The CDR3 nucleotides read TGTGCCTGGAGTGTTGGTGTGACTAGCGGGAGCGGGGGCAAGACCCAGTACTTC.

J is TRBJ1-2 and V is TRBV12-3 or TRBV12-4; tentative D call: TRBD1 (6 bases). The CDR3 has 13 residues. Deletions cut 3 bases from V and 4 bases from J, with 9 bases between. The CDR3 DNA follows: TGTGCCAGCAGTTTTAGGGGGGGCTATGGCTACACCTTC. This codes for CASSFRGGYGYTF.

The CDR3 coding sequence is TGCGCCAGCAGCACAGGGACAGGGGGTTTCAATCAGCCCCAGCATTTT. Protein: CASSTGTGGFNQPQHF. The genes are TRBV5-1 and TRBJ1-5; TRBD1 agrees at 11 bases. CDR1 and CDR2 (germline): SGHRS, YFSETQ. Trimming took 4 bases from V and 3 from J; bases not matched to a gene: 6. This CDR3 has 16 residues.

The V gene is TRBV2, the J gene TRBJ1-4, with a possible D match to TRBD1 (6 bases). This CDR3 contains 12 residues. Looked up from germline, CDR1 is SNHLY and CDR2 is FYNNEI. The ends were cut back, 6 bases at V and 8 bases at J, with 10 bases in the middle. The CDR3 reads CASSLDREKLFF. In nucleotides, the CDR3 is TGTGCCAGCAGCCTCGACAGGGAAAAACTGTTTTTT.